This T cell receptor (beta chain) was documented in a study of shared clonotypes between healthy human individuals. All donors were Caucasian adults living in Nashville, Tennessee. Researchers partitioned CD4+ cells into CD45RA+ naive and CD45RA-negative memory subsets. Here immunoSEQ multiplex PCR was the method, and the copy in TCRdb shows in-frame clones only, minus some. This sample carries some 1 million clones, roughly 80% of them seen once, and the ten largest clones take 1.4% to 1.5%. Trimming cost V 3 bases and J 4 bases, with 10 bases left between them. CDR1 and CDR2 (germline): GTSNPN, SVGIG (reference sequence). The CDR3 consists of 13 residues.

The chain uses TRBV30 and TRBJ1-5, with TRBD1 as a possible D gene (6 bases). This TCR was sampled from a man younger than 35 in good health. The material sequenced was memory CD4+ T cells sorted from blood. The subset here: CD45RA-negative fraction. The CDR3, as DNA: TGTGCCTGGAGGGGGGACACAAATCAGCCCCAGCATTTT. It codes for CAWRGDTNQPQHF.